The clone carrying this TCR beta chain was observed at least ten times. The antigen is undetermined. These data are taken from a study of T-cell reconstitution after alpha-beta-depleted transplantation in children. Construction of the TCRbeta library involved unique molecular identifiers. MiXCR, applied by TCRdb to the PCR reads, yields one record per CDR3 protein. The data contain about 290,000 distinct CDR3 sequences, approximately 7.3% of them singletons. Broader study findings: One year post-transplant, T-cell counts and diversity were largely derived from T cells produced anew.

The clonotype comes from a female patient aged 2-15 years who had a stem cell transplant for Fanconi anemia, so the T cells may come from the graft donor. The sample was peripheral blood, taken 360 days after TCRalphabeta/CD19-depleted stem cell transplant.

CDR3 sequence: CASSDSPFPSYNEQFF. CDR3 bases: TGTGCCAGCAGTGACTCTCCATTCCCCTCCTACAATGAGCAGTTCTTC. The chain uses TRBV6-4 and TRBJ2-1; no reliable D call. CDR1 and CDR2 (germline): MRHNA, SNTAGT. This CDR3 is 16 amino acids long. V was cut by 0 bases and J by 0 bases, with 9 bases left in between.